Presented here are 6 T cell receptor beta chains from one specimen sequenced in a study of vaccination effects on CD4 cells after COVID-19. Assay used: immunoSEQ multiplex PCR; TCRdb lists only in-frame clones, some missing. The sample records tens of thousands of clones, about three quarters being singletons. For these receptors, no antigen is known. Expansion of antigen-specific CD4+ T cells with viral peptide pools was carried out by the ViraFEST assay before sequencing. Scientists isolated CD4+ T cells after a roughly nine-day culture period ended. Either the BNT162b2 or mRNA-1273 vaccine was given to participants in two doses. The sample in question was CD4+ T cells from PBMCs cultured with HCoV-229E spike peptides, obtained after COVID-19 vaccination. Every receptor here comes from a human donor who received a COVID-19 vaccine.

The V call is TRBV5-1, the J call TRBJ1-1, with D maybe TRBD1 (5 bases). In germline, CDR1 is SGHRS, CDR2 YFSETQ. The germline V and J ends were trimmed by 4 bases and 0 bases, with 10 bases remaining between them. The CDR3 extends over 14 amino acids. The CDR3 loop reads CASSGGALNTEAFF. In DNA form, the CDR3 reads TGCGCCAGCAGCGGAGGGGCCCTGAACACTGAAGCTTTCTTT.

The chain combines TRBV27 with TRBJ2-7; D is perhaps TRBD1 or TRBD2 (5 bases each). The germline V gene encodes CDR1 MNHEY and CDR2 SMNVEV (reference sequence). The CDR3 is 13 residues long. Trimming removed 6 bases at V and 6 bases at J, with 15 bases between. The CDR3 DNA follows: TGTGCCAGCAGCCCCTCCCGGGGCCGCGAGCAGTACGTC. This sequence encodes CASSPSRGREQYV.

The J gene is TRBJ2-1, the V gene TRBV5-1; TRBD1 matches 9 bases. The V gene's germline CDR1 is SGHRS and CDR2 YFSETQ. The ends lost 1 base at V and 7 bases at J; junction bases unmatched: 6. This CDR3 contains 15 residues. The CDR3 sequence: CASSLSTGGGNEQFF. CDR3 coding DNA: TGCGCCAGCAGCTTGAGTACAGGGGGCGGGAATGAGCAGTTCTTC.

This rearrangement joins TRBV9 to TRBJ1-1, with 7 bases that match TRBD1. CDR1 and CDR2 from the germline V gene are SGDLS and YYNGEE. Trimming cost V 7 bases and J 4 bases; bases outside gene matches: 7. The CDR3 consists of 13 residues. CDR3 sequence: CASGQTGSTEAFF. The CDR3 DNA sequence: TGTGCCAGCGGACAGACAGGGAGCACTGAAGCTTTCTTT.

The rearrangement links TRBV9 to TRBJ2-7; 9 positions agree with TRBD1. Germline V gene data show CDR1 as SGDLS and CDR2 as YYNGEE. This CDR3 comprises 17 residues. After removal of 4 bases from V and 3 bases from J, the junction contained 14 bases not matched to a gene. This CDR3 reads CASSPHPGQGVDYEQYV. Written as DNA, the CDR3 is TGTGCCAGCAGCCCCCACCCGGGACAGGGTGTCGACTACGAGCAGTACGTC.

V is TRBV25-1 and J is TRBJ1-1; 7 bases align to TRBD1. CDR3 length: 16 residues. V lost 4 bases and J lost 5; bases outside the gene matches: 13. Looked up from germline, CDR1 is MGHDK and CDR2 is SYGVNS. CDR3 nucleotide sequence: TGTGCCAGCAGTGCTAAACAGGGGATCGGTAGGACTGAAGCTTTCTTT. It is translated as CASSAKQGIGRTEAFF.